The rows below give T cell receptor beta chains drawn from one sample of a study of cytomegalovirus exposure and HLA in healthy donors. Sequencing used immunoSEQ multiplex PCR; TCRdb keeps in-frame clones, though not all of them. This repertoire shows approximately 120,000 clones, around three quarters found once; its top ten account for approximately 1.9%. The sequenced sample consisted of PBMCs. The receptors stem from a human donor in good health. CDR3s include the opening cysteine and the closing phenylalanine or tryptophan. Fields, in order: clone size, J gene, V gene, D gene, CDR3 protein, CDR3 DNA. A D gene is named only where the DNA matches it firmly. Clone size is not always given. Where it is, it says once, few, many or a class for expanded clones.

size: .; J: TRBJ2-3; V: TRBV5-4; D: .; CDR3: CASSRQGLGGGDTQYF; DNA: TGTGCCAGCAGCCGACAGGGGCTTGGGGGAGGGGATACGCAGTATTTT
size: .; J: TRBJ2-5; V: TRBV7-7; D: TRBD2; CDR3: CASSESLAGETQYF; DNA: TGTGCTAGCAGCGAGAGCTTAGCGGGGGAGACCCAGTACTTC
size: .; J: TRBJ2-5; V: TRBV20-1; D: .; CDR3: CSAPETQYF; DNA: TGCAGTGCTCCGGAGACCCAGTACTTC
size: few; J: TRBJ1-3; V: TRBV18; D: TRBD1; CDR3: CASSPLRTTGAGTGNTIYF; DNA: TGTGCCAGCTCACCACTCAGGACGACAGGGGCCGGCACTGGAAACACCATATATTTT
size: .; J: TRBJ2-5; V: TRBV20-1; D: .; CDR3: CSVKEGRTQYF; DNA: TGCAGTGTCAAGGAGGGGAGGACCCAGTACTTC
size: .; J: TRBJ2-1; V: TRBV5-6; D: .; CDR3: CASSFMSVPPINSQFF; DNA: TGTGCCAGCAGCTTTATGTCGGTGCCGCCTATCAATTCGCAGTTCTTC
size: .; J: TRBJ2-5; V: TRBV7-2; D: .; CDR3: CASSLQGTQYF; DNA: TGTGCCAGCAGCCTCCAGGGGACCCAGTACTTC
size: .; J: TRBJ2-1; V: TRBV7-3; D: TRBD2; CDR3: CASSLGSRGVYNEQFF; DNA: TGTGCCAGCAGCTTAGGTTCGCGGGGGGTATACAATGAGCAGTTCTTC
size: .; J: TRBJ2-1; V: TRBV5-3; D: .; CDR3: CARSVTWGQQFF; DNA: TGTGCCAGAAGCGTCACATGGGGCCAGCAGTTCTTC
size: .; J: TRBJ2-5; V: TRBV5-1; D: TRBD1; CDR3: CASRSTLRDRRLGETQYF; DNA: TGCGCCAGCAGATCCACTCTCAGGGACAGGCGCCTAGGGGAGACCCAGTACTTC
size: .; J: TRBJ2-7; V: TRBV10-1; D: TRBD1; CDR3: CASTPGQARISSYEQYF; DNA: TGCGCCAGCACCCCGGGACAGGCCAGAATAAGCTCCTACGAGCAGTACTTC
size: .; J: TRBJ2-7; V: TRBV2; D: TRBD1; CDR3: CASRPGQATYEQYF; DNA: TGTGCCAGCAGGCCGGGACAGGCCACCTACGAGCAGTACTTC
size: .; J: TRBJ2-2; V: TRBV5-4; D: TRBD2; CDR3: CASSTSGRSTGELFF; DNA: TGTGCCAGCAGTACTAGCGGGAGGTCCACCGGGGAGCTGTTTTTT
size: .; J: TRBJ2-7; V: TRBV4-1; D: TRBD2; CDR3: CASSDRDYYEQYF; DNA: TGCGCCAGCAGCGACCGGGACTACTACGAGCAGTACTTC
size: .; J: TRBJ2-7; V: TRBV6-1; D: TRBD2; CDR3: CASSERGASYEQYF; DNA: TGTGCCAGCAGTGAGCGGGGGGCATCCTACGAGCAGTACTTC
size: .; J: TRBJ2-5; V: TRBV29-1; D: .; CDR3: CSGQANQETQYF; DNA: TGCAGCGGACAGGCGAACCAAGAGACCCAGTACTTC
size: few; J: TRBJ1-2; V: TRBV6-6; D: .; CDR3: CASSPDRRGYTF; DNA: TGTGCCAGCAGCCCAGACAGAAGAGGCTACACCTTC
size: .; J: TRBJ1-1; V: TRBV5-1; D: .; CDR3: CASHKTSGSTEAFF; DNA: TGCGCCAGCCACAAAACGAGCGGGAGCACTGAAGCTTTCTTT
size: few; J: TRBJ2-7; V: TRBV7-2; D: .; CDR3: CASSLGGARRSSYEQYF; DNA: TGTGCCAGCAGCTTAGGAGGCGCCCGTAGGAGCTCCTACGAGCAGTACTTC
size: .; J: TRBJ2-1; V: TRBV6-6; D: TRBD2; CDR3: CASTWGGGVLNEQFF; DNA: TGTGCCAGCACCTGGGGGGGTGGGGTGCTCAATGAGCAGTTCTTC
size: .; J: TRBJ2-1; V: TRBV11-3; D: TRBD2; CDR3: CASSTGLAGGGHEQFF; DNA: TGTGCCAGCAGCACAGGACTAGCGGGAGGAGGCCATGAGCAGTTCTTC
size: .; J: TRBJ1-5; V: TRBV27; D: TRBD1; CDR3: CASSSRTGRNQPQHF; DNA: TGTGCCAGCAGTTCGAGGACAGGGAGGAATCAGCCCCAGCATTTT
size: .; J: TRBJ2-5; V: TRBV5-4; D: .; CDR3: CASSLGFQSVGQETQYF; DNA: TGTGCCAGCAGCTTGGGTTTCCAGAGCGTGGGCCAAGAGACCCAGTACTTC
size: .; J: TRBJ2-7; V: TRBV5-1; D: TRBD1; CDR3: CASSRPGQGHEQYF; DNA: TGCGCCAGCAGCCGACCGGGACAGGGACACGAGCAGTACTTC
size: few; J: TRBJ2-1; V: TRBV5-1; D: TRBD2; CDR3: CASSLASSGGEQFF; DNA: TGCGCCAGCAGCTTGGCCTCTAGCGGGGGTGAGCAGTTCTTC
size: .; J: TRBJ2-3; V: TRBV5-6; D: .; CDR3: CASSSQGTGDTQYF; DNA: TGTGCCAGCAGCTCACAGGGCACGGGAGATACGCAGTATTTT
size: .; J: TRBJ2-7; V: TRBV2; D: TRBD1; CDR3: CASSAGTGVYEQYF; DNA: TGTGCCAGCAGTGCGGGGACAGGGGTCTACGAGCAGTACTTC
size: .; J: TRBJ1-5; V: TRBV7-2; D: .; CDR3: CASSLDSYQPQHF; DNA: TGTGCCAGCAGCTTAGACAGCTATCAGCCCCAGCATTTT
size: .; J: TRBJ1-5; V: TRBV5-6; D: .; CDR3: CASSLLGEGTPGNQPQHF; DNA: TGTGCCAGCAGCTTGTTAGGGGAGGGAACCCCCGGGAATCAGCCCCAGCATTTT
size: .; J: TRBJ1-6; V: TRBV19; D: TRBD1; CDR3: CASSPGGGYGSPLHF; DNA: TGTGCCAGTAGCCCGGGAGGGGGCTATGGATCACCCCTCCACTTT
size: .; J: TRBJ2-2; V: TRBV5-1; D: TRBD2; CDR3: CASSLTLAADTGELFF; DNA: TGCGCCAGCAGCTTAACACTAGCGGCAGACACCGGGGAGCTGTTTTTT
size: .; J: TRBJ2-7; V: TRBV30; D: .; CDR3: CAWSNSRYEQYF; DNA: TGTGCCTGGAGTAACAGCAGGTACGAGCAGTACTTC
size: .; J: TRBJ1-4; V: TRBV4-3; D: TRBD1; CDR3: CASSQEGAPGTALFF; DNA: TGCGCCAGCAGCCAAGAGGGGGCCCCCGGGACAGCGTTGTTTTTT
size: .; J: TRBJ2-2; V: TRBV6-6; D: TRBD1; CDR3: CASRDRDTGELFF; DNA: TGTGCCAGCCGGGACAGGGATACCGGGGAGCTGTTTTTT
size: .; J: TRBJ1-4; V: TRBV6-1; D: .; CDR3: CASRLDSWNEKLFF; DNA: TGTGCCAGCAGACTTGACAGCTGGAATGAAAAACTGTTTTTT
size: .; J: TRBJ2-1; V: TRBV7-9; D: TRBD2; CDR3: CASSWAGAGGYNEQFF; DNA: TGTGCCAGCAGCTGGGCAGGAGCGGGGGGATACAATGAGCAGTTCTTC
size: .; J: TRBJ2-2; V: TRBV7-6; D: .; CDR3: CAWRQPAGELFF; DNA: TGTGCGTGGAGACAGCCCGCCGGGGAGCTGTTTTTT
size: once; J: TRBJ1-4; V: TRBV7-8; D: .; CDR3: CASSLANGEKLFF; DNA: TGTGCCAGCAGCTTAGCTAACGGTGAAAAACTGTTTTTT
size: few; J: TRBJ2-7; V: TRBV6-1; D: .; CDR3: CASTIRGGGYEQYF; DNA: TGTGCCAGCACCATAAGGGGCGGTGGCTACGAGCAGTACTTC
size: .; J: TRBJ1-2; V: TRBV9; D: .; CDR3: CASSTSLSFNYGYTF; DNA: TGTGCCAGCAGCACATCATTATCCTTTAACTATGGCTACACCTTC
size: once; J: TRBJ1-5; V: TRBV6-6; D: TRBD1; CDR3: CASSGDRVRTNQPQHF; DNA: TGTGCCAGCAGTGGGGACAGGGTTCGGACTAATCAGCCCCAGCATTTT
size: .; J: TRBJ2-1; V: TRBV5-4; D: TRBD2; CDR3: CASSGLAAYNEQFF; DNA: TGTGCCAGCAGCGGACTAGCGGCCTACAATGAGCAGTTCTTC
size: few; J: TRBJ2-5; V: TRBV5-8; D: .; CDR3: CASSQRGTRVKTQYF; DNA: TGTGCCAGCAGCCAGAGAGGAACCAGGGTAAAGACCCAGTACTTC
size: .; J: TRBJ2-5; V: TRBV28; D: TRBD2; CDR3: CASSYAGGRETQYF; DNA: TGTGCCAGCAGTTATGCGGGGGGGCGGGAGACCCAGTACTTC
size: .; J: TRBJ1-5; V: TRBV7-9; D: .; CDR3: CASSRAGPNQPQHF; DNA: TGTGCCAGCAGCCGCGCGGGACCCAATCAGCCCCAGCATTTT
size: .; J: TRBJ2-5; V: TRBV29-1; D: TRBD1; CDR3: CSVGQGKETQYF; DNA: TGCAGCGTCGGACAGGGGAAGGAGACCCAGTACTTC
size: .; J: TRBJ2-7; V: TRBV30; D: .; CDR3: CAWSRAQGGLNNEQYF; DNA: TGTGCCTGGAGCCGCGCTCAGGGGGGACTGAATAACGAGCAGTACTTC
size: .; J: TRBJ2-5; V: TRBV28; D: .; CDR3: CASKTGGNMRETQYF; DNA: TGTGCCAGCAAGACCGGCGGAAATATGCGAGAGACCCAGTACTTC
size: .; J: TRBJ2-7; V: TRBV5-1; D: TRBD2; CDR3: CASSHGTSGYEQYF; DNA: TGCGCCAGCAGCCACGGGACTAGCGGGTACGAGCAGTACTTC
size: .; J: TRBJ1-1; V: TRBV7-8; D: .; CDR3: CASSFPTGKNTEAFF; DNA: TGTGCCAGCAGCTTTCCGACAGGAAAGAACACTGAAGCTTTCTTT
size: .; J: TRBJ2-5; V: TRBV15; D: .; CDR3: CATSTGPVETQYF; DNA: TGTGCCACCAGCACAGGGCCGGTGGAGACCCAGTACTTC
size: .; J: TRBJ2-1; V: TRBV19; D: .; CDR3: CASSIANLAGLGYEQFF; DNA: TGTGCCAGTAGTATAGCTAATTTGGCGGGATTGGGCTATGAGCAGTTCTTC
size: .; J: TRBJ1-1; V: TRBV7-2; D: TRBD1; CDR3: CASSERGQGAGTEAFF; DNA: TGTGCCAGCAGCGAACGAGGACAGGGGGCAGGTACTGAAGCTTTCTTT
size: .; J: TRBJ1-3; V: TRBV2; D: TRBD1; CDR3: CATSHRTGDTIYF; DNA: TGTGCCACTAGCCACCGGACAGGAGACACCATATATTTT